The rows below give T cell receptor beta chains drawn from one sample of a study of Ad26.COV2.S vaccination and SARS-CoV-2 variants. Method: immunoSEQ multiplex PCR; TCRdb's copy keeps in-frame clones and lacks some. The sample yields some 290,000 clones, around 83% seen once. Sample: peripheral blood, taken in a trial of Ad26.COV2.S vaccine versus placebo. Receptor source: a person aged 18-65 years who received the Ad26.COV2.S COVID-19 vaccine or a placebo. Both conserved end residues are part of each CDR3. The D gene is left open where the match is weak. The size of a clone is reported for some rows only, either as once, few or many, or as a class for expanded clones.

clone size	J gene	D gene	V gene	CDR3 protein	CDR3 DNA
-	TRBJ1-4	TRBD1	TRBV6-5	CASSLGQGGEKLFF	TGTGCCAGCAGTCTCGGACAGGGAGGTGAAAAACTGTTTTTT
-	TRBJ2-3	-	TRBV5-1	CASSLNRGFTSTDTQYF	TGCGCCAGCAGCTTGAATAGGGGGTTCACTAGCACAGATACGCAGTATTTT
-	TRBJ2-3	TRBD1	TRBV7-9	CASSFGGQGADTQYF	TGTGCCAGCAGCTTCGGTGGGCAGGGGGCCGATACGCAGTATTTT
-	TRBJ2-1	TRBD2	TRBV10-2	CASSESTSGIYNEQFF	TGCGCCAGCAGTGAGTCGACTAGCGGGATTTACAATGAGCAGTTCTTC
once	TRBJ2-1	-	TRBV6-2/TRBV6-3	CASSILGHQMGHEQFF	TGTGCCAGCAGCATTTTGGGACACCAAATGGGCCATGAGCAGTTCTTC
once	TRBJ2-3	-	TRBV24-1	CATSDRTATGTQYF	TGTGCCACCAGTGATCGGACGGCCACAGGTACGCAGTATTTT
-	TRBJ2-2	-	TRBV19	CASSIHYANTGELFF	TGTGCCAGTAGTATCCATTACGCGAACACCGGGGAGCTGTTTTTT
once	TRBJ1-1	TRBD1	TRBV5-1	CASRTGTGLNTEAFF	TGCGCCAGCAGGACCGGGACAGGGTTGAACACTGAAGCTTTCTTT
once	TRBJ2-1	-	TRBV18	CASSPEGKGSYNEQFF	TGTGCCAGCTCACCGGAAGGGAAAGGCTCCTACAATGAGCAGTTCTTC
-	TRBJ2-3	-	TRBV7-9	CASSLEGAGDTQYF	TGTGCCAGCAGCTTAGAAGGGGCCGGGGATACGCAGTATTTT
-	TRBJ2-5	-	TRBV10-1	CASSESVPGEQETQYF	TGCGCCAGCAGTGAGTCTGTGCCAGGGGAACAAGAGACCCAGTACTTC
-	TRBJ2-7	TRBD2	TRBV6-5	CASRSGLAGSHEQYF	TGTGCCAGCAGATCGGGGCTAGCGGGGTCCCACGAGCAGTACTTC
few	TRBJ2-1	-	TRBV6-6	CASSRLPSYNEQFF	TGTGCCAGCAGCCGACTACCTTCCTACAATGAGCAGTTCTTC
-	TRBJ2-3	TRBD1	TRBV7-2	CASSLTGTLSTDTQYF	TGTGCCAGCAGCCTGACAGGGACACTATCCACAGATACGCAGTATTTT
-	TRBJ1-1	-	TRBV18	CASSLGVTEAFF	TGTGCCAGCTCACTTGGGGTCACTGAAGCTTTCTTT
-	TRBJ2-1	-	TRBV7-9	CASEGGYNEQFF	TGTGCCAGTGAGGGTGGGTACAATGAGCAGTTCTTC
once	TRBJ1-2	-	TRBV6-2/TRBV6-3	CASSYRTDYGYTF	TGTGCCAGCAGTTATCGGACCGACTATGGCTACACCTTC
few	TRBJ2-2	-	TRBV5-1	CASSHGPRENTGELFF	TGCGCCAGCAGCCACGGGCCCAGAGAGAACACCGGGGAGCTGTTTTTT
-	TRBJ1-1	TRBD1	TRBV6-2/TRBV6-3	CASSYSITGGIRTLAAEAFF	TGTGCCAGCAGTTACTCGATAACAGGGGGAATACGTACCCTGGCGGCTGAAGCTTTCTTT
-	TRBJ1-6	-	TRBV18	CASSPDRNSPLHF	TGTGCCAGCTCACCAGACAGGAATTCACCCCTCCACTTT
-	TRBJ2-7	-	TRBV5-1	CASQDLSSYEQYF	TGCGCCAGCCAAGACTTAAGCTCCTACGAGCAGTACTTC
once	TRBJ1-2	-	TRBV5-1	CASSLEGGDYGYTF	TGCGCCAGCAGCTTGGAAGGGGGGGACTATGGCTACACCTTC
-	TRBJ1-1	-	TRBV6-6	CASSYGDSEAFF	TGTGCCAGCAGTTACGGTGACAGTGAAGCTTTCTTT
-	TRBJ1-6	-	TRBV6-5	CASSPDPISALHF	TGTGCCAGCAGTCCAGACCCGATTTCAGCCCTCCACTTT
-	TRBJ1-2	TRBD1	TRBV19	CASSAYLSGTGGSYGYTF	TGTGCCAGTAGTGCATACCTCTCCGGGACAGGGGGCAGTTATGGCTACACCTTC
-	TRBJ2-1	TRBD2	TRBV7-2	CASSLRGGAPEQFF	TGTGCCAGCAGCTTACGCGGGGGGGCTCCTGAGCAGTTCTTC
-	TRBJ1-2	-	TRBV9	CASSPGNNYGYTF	TGTGCCAGCAGCCCCGGTAATAACTATGGCTACACCTTC